These 31 T cell receptor beta chains were all obtained from the same sample, sequenced in a study of blood T cell repertoires in COVID-19. TCRdb's copy holds only in-frame clones and misses some; the assay was immunoSEQ multiplex PCR. The repertoire holds a few hundred thousand clones, with under 90% as singletons. Sequencing input: peripheral blood. The receptors derive from a woman in her late teens or twenties with acute or convalescent COVID-19.

This clone was observed a single time. This chain joins TRBV11-3 and TRBJ1-1, with D perhaps TRBD1 (6 bases). This CDR3 spans 14 amino acids. The germline V gene encodes CDR1 SGHNT and CDR2 YENEEA. Deletions cut 5 bases from V and 6 bases from J, with 16 bases between. The CDR3 is CASSTPGDGAEAFF. The CDR3 nucleotides are TGTGCCAGCAGCACCCCAGGGGATGGCGCTGAAGCTTTCTTT.

V and J are TRBV7-6 and TRBJ1-5, with D possibly matching TRBD1 (6 bases). Trimming cost V 4 bases and J 1 base, with 14 bases left between them. Germline assignment: CDR1 SGHVS and CDR2 FNYEAQ. The CDR3 covers 16 residues. The DNA for the CDR3 is TGTGCCAGCAGCTCCTCCCCCGGACAGAGCAATCAGCCCCAGCATTTT. Protein product: CASSSSPGQSNQPQHF.

This sequence joins TRBV28 and TRBJ1-6, with D tentatively TRBD1 (6 bases). The CDR3 length is 17 residues. The germline V gene has CDR1 MDHEN and CDR2 SYDVKM. V lost 6 bases, J lost 0 bases, and 15 bases lay in between. CDR3 DNA: TGTGCCAGCAGCCTCCCGGGGGGGCTCTCCTATAATTCACCCCTCCACTTT. This translates into CASSLPGGLSYNSPLHF.

For the CDR3, the DNA is TGTGCCAGCAGCGAATTACAGAGTTTGAACACTGAAGCTTTCTTT. Translation gives CASSELQSLNTEAFF. The rearrangement links TRBV14 to TRBJ1-1; no clear D. The V gene's germline CDR1 is SGHDN and CDR2 FVKESK. Trimming stripped 5 bases from V and 0 bases from J, with 13 bases between. There are 15 residues in the CDR3.

This clone has only a few counts. The rearrangement uses TRBV29-1 and TRBJ1-1, with D uncertain. Germline assignment: CDR1 SQVTM and CDR2 ANQGSEA. The germline V and J ends were trimmed by 7 bases and 1 base, with 13 bases remaining between them. This CDR3 spans 13 amino acids. CDR3 sequence (DNA): TGCAGCGGGGTCCTGGGCAGGAACACTGAAGCTTTCTTT. Its protein is CSGVLGRNTEAFF.

The V gene is TRBV7-2, the J gene TRBJ2-7; 11 nucleotides match TRBD2. The V and J ends lost 6 bases and 6 bases, in that order; junction bases with no gene match: 7. The CDR3 length is 14 residues. CDR1 and CDR2 (germline): SGHTA, FQGNSA. CDR3 in DNA: TGTGCCAGCAGTGCCACTAGCGGGAGAGGCGAGCAGTACTTC. It translates to CASSATSGRGEQYF.

This sequence joins TRBV29-1 and TRBJ2-3; D might be TRBD1 (6 bases). Germline-derived CDR1 and CDR2 are SQVTM and ANQGSEA. The CDR3 has 12 amino acids. V lost 7 bases and J lost 4, with 12 bases in between. The CDR3 nucleotides read TGCAGCGACTGGACAGCTGCAGATACGCAGTATTTT. Translation gives CSDWTAADTQYF.

This chain uses TRBV9 with TRBJ1-1, with TRBD1 matching 8 bases. CDR1 and CDR2 (germline): SGDLS, YYNGEE. This CDR3 has 15 amino acids. The junction had 8 bases not matched to a gene; V was cut back by 3 bases and J by 4 bases. CDR3 nucleotides: TGTGCCAGCAGCGGTGACAGGGGAGGAGGCACTGAAGCTTTCTTT. It specifies CASSGDRGGGTEAFF.

In its sample, this clone was seen once. This chain joins TRBV24-1 and TRBJ2-3, with 9 bases lining up with TRBD2. The CDR3 is made up of 16 amino acids. J gave up 5 bases and V 6 bases, and 11 bases lay outside the gene matches. Germline V gene data show CDR1 as KGHDR and CDR2 as SFDVKD. The CDR3 DNA is TGTGCCACCAGTCCTAGGTCGCGGGAGGGCGAAGATACGCAGTATTTT. This sequence encodes CATSPRSREGEDTQYF.

This chain links TRBV30 with TRBJ1-2; D unresolved. Trimming pared 3 bases from V and 2 bases from J, leaving 19 bases between. CDR1 and CDR2 from the germline V gene are GTSNPN and SVGIG (reference sequence). The CDR3 contains 16 residues. Here the CDR3 reads CAWSEDLFGENYGYTF. CDR3 DNA sequence: TGTGCCTGGAGCGAAGACTTGTTCGGGGAGAACTATGGCTACACCTTC.

A remark on this clone: At one end, the junction sequence differs from germline, possibly due to a read error. The rearrangement links TRBV15 to TRBJ2-1; perhaps TRBD2 as D (5 bases). From germline, CDR1 is LNHNV and CDR2 YYDKDF (reference sequence). The CDR3 consists of 15 residues. The CDR3 region has the DNA TGTGCCACCAGCAGAGATCCGGACTCCGACAATGAGCAGTTCTTC. Its protein is CATSRDPDSDNEQFF.

The count of this clone is one. The chain has TRBV7-9 and TRBJ1-5; unclear D gene. Germline CDR1 reads SEHNR; CDR2 reads FQNEAQ (reference sequence). This CDR3 spans 12 amino acids. With 4 bases removed from V and 3 bases from J, the gap between germline ends came to 4 bases. CDR3 nucleotides: TGTGCCAGCAGCTCCTTCAATCAGCCCCAGCATTTT. Translating gives CASSSFNQPQHF.

V and J are TRBV27 and TRBJ2-7; no firm D call. Trimming took 4 bases from V and 0 from J, leaving 10 bases between them. CDR3 length: 14 residues. Germline V gene data show CDR1 as MNHEY and CDR2 as SMNVEV (reference sequence). In DNA, the CDR3 is TGTGCCAGCAGTTATAAGCCGAGCTCCTACGAGCAGTACTTC. Its protein product is CASSYKPSSYEQYF.

This clone was seen a few times. The gene calls are TRBV5-1 and TRBJ2-5, with D tentatively TRBD2 (5 bases). The CDR3 length is 15 residues. CDR1 is SGHRS and CDR2 is YFSETQ in the germline V gene. Trimming cost V 4 bases and J 1 base, with 14 bases left between them. The CDR3 nucleotides are TGCGCCAGCAGCCTACCGAACGGGGTCCAAGAGACCCAGTACTTC. Translation gives CASSLPNGVQETQYF. The full variable domain, completed using reference TRBV5-1 and TRBJ2-5, is KAGVTQTPRYLIKTRGQQVTLSCSPISGHRSVSWYQQTPGQGLQFLFEYFSETQRNKGNFPGRFSGRQFSNSRSEMNVSTLELGDSALYLCASSLPNGVQETQYFGPGTRLLVL.

With regard to this clone: A junction boundary mismatches the germline segment, possibly from a read error. This specimen includes other DNA sequences encoding the same CDR3. The CDR3 DNA follows: TGCGCCACCAGTGATATAAGGACTAGCGGGAGCTCCTACAATGAGCAGTTCTTC. Its translation: CATSDIRTSGSSYNEQFF. This sequence joins TRBV24-1 and TRBJ2-1; TRBD2 matches at 13 bases. The CDR3 contains 18 residues. Germline assignment: CDR1 KGHDR and CDR2 SFDVKD.

CDR3 in amino acids: CASSPTPGTGGFAEAFF. The CDR3 region has the DNA TGCGCCAGCAGCCCTACCCCCGGGACAGGGGGCTTCGCTGAAGCTTTCTTT. The chain couples TRBV5-1 to TRBJ1-1; 12 nucleotides agree with TRBD1. V lost 4 bases, J lost 6 bases, and 13 bases stayed unmatched. CDR3 length equals 17 residues. Germline lookup yields CDR1 SGHRS and CDR2 YFSETQ.

The chain uses TRBV6-4 and TRBJ2-1, with D possibly being TRBD1 (5 bases). Germline CDR1 is MRHNA and CDR2 is SNTAGT. V lost 3 bases, J lost 7 bases, and 10 bases lay in between. The CDR3 is made up of 13 amino acids. In DNA form, the CDR3 reads TGTGCCAGCAGTGAACAGGTGGGGAATGAGCAGTTCTTC. Protein sequence: CASSEQVGNEQFF.

This chain connects TRBV9 to TRBJ2-1, with unresolved D. From germline, CDR1 is SGDLS and CDR2 YYNGEE. Trimming left V 0 bases short and J 4 bases short, with 11 bases between. This CDR3 spans 15 amino acids. The CDR3 bases are TGTGCCAGCAGCGTAGCTCCCTCAGAATACAATGAGCAGTTCTTC. Translated: CASSVAPSEYNEQFF.

The V and J genes are TRBV6-2 or TRBV6-3 and TRBJ1-2, with no clear D. CDR3 length equals 16 residues. Germline V lookup: CDR1 MNHEY, CDR2 SVGEGT. V was clipped by 0 bases and J by 1 base, with 12 bases between them. The CDR3, as DNA: TGTGCCAGCAGTTACTCGATTTGGGCGGGTAACTATGGCTACACCTTC. It specifies CASSYSIWAGNYGYTF.

The chain carries TRBV5-6 and TRBJ2-7; the D is unclear. This CDR3 comprises 14 residues. V was shortened by 2 bases and J by 6 bases, with 15 bases between the two germline ends. The germline V gene has CDR1 SGHDT and CDR2 YYEEEE. The CDR3 sequence is CASSFPSRLREQYF. The CDR3 nucleotides are TGTGCCAGCAGCTTTCCGTCTAGGCTCCGCGAGCAGTACTTC.

The rearrangement uses TRBV7-3 and TRBJ2-2; D remains unclear. The CDR3 spans 14 residues. Germline assignment: CDR1 SGHTA and CDR2 FQGTGA. V was clipped by 10 bases and J by 1 base, with 13 bases between them. This CDR3 reads CATRVAVNTGELFF. CDR3 DNA sequence: TGTGCCACAAGAGTGGCGGTGAACACCGGGGAGCTGTTTTTT. Drawing the rest from reference TRBV7-3 and TRBJ2-2, the complete variable domain is GAGVSQTPSNKVTEKGKYVELRCDPISGHTALYWYRQSLGQGPEFLIYFQGTGAADDSGLPNDRFFAVRPEGSVSTLKIQRTERGDSAVYLCATRVAVNTGELFFGEGSRLTVL.

The rearrangement joins TRBV24-1 to TRBJ1-5, with D possibly being TRBD1 (5 bases). The CDR3 has 15 amino acids. V lost 7 bases and J lost 2, with 14 bases in between. Germline CDR1 is KGHDR and CDR2 is SFDVKD. This CDR3 reads CATRTPGRCNQPQHF. As DNA, the CDR3 is TGTGCCACCAGGACGCCAGGGAGGTGCAATCAGCCCCAGCATTTT.

The chain employs TRBV25-1 and TRBJ1-1, with unresolved D. The germline gives CDR1 MGHDK, CDR2 SYGVNS. The V end lost 7 bases, the J end lost 3 bases, and 6 bases lay between the germline ends. The CDR3 has 11 residues. The CDR3 sequence: CASTGYTEAFF. The DNA of the CDR3 is TGTGCCAGCACCGGTTACACTGAAGCTTTCTTT.

V is TRBV6-5 and J is TRBJ2-7; perhaps TRBD2 as D (6 bases). Germline CDR1 reads MNHEY; CDR2 reads SVGAGI. V lost 2 bases, J lost 0 bases, and 8 bases lay in between. This CDR3 comprises 14 residues. CDR3 region: CASSYARDSYEQYF. In DNA, the CDR3 is TGTGCCAGCAGTTACGCGCGGGACTCCTACGAGCAGTACTTC.

The J gene is TRBJ1-6, the V gene TRBV19; perhaps TRBD1 as D (5 bases). The V gene's germline CDR1 is LNHDA and CDR2 SQIVND (reference sequence). The CDR3 sequence is 14 residues long. The V end was cut by 6 bases, the J end by 1 base, with 7 bases between. The CDR3 coding sequence is TGTGCCAGTAGGACAGATTCCTATAATTCACCCCTCCACTTT. Protein product: CASRTDSYNSPLHF.

The chain is built from TRBV2 and TRBJ1-1; no firm D call. The CDR3 loop spans 14 amino acids. V was trimmed by 6 bases and J by 0 bases, leaving 11 bases between them. Germline V gene sequence: CDR1 SNHLY, CDR2 FYNNEI. CDR3: CASRTQRMNTEAFF. The DNA for the CDR3 is TGTGCCAGCAGAACACAGAGAATGAACACTGAAGCTTTCTTT.

The chain combines TRBV27 with TRBJ2-2; D gene unclear. Germline V gene data show CDR1 as MNHEY and CDR2 as SMNVEV (reference sequence). The CDR3 consists of 12 residues. V was clipped by 11 bases and J by 3 bases, with 10 bases between them. The CDR3 here is CASSAYTGELFF. CDR3 nucleotides: TGTGCCTCAAGCGCTTACACCGGGGAGCTGTTTTTT.

The V and J genes are TRBV29-1 and TRBJ2-2, with no clear D. This CDR3 has 14 amino acids. Germline CDR1 SQVTM, CDR2 ANQGSEA. The ends were cut back, 4 bases at V and 1 base at J, with 10 bases in the middle. This CDR3 is CSVVRRENTGELFF. As DNA, the CDR3 is TGCAGCGTTGTGCGGCGCGAGAACACCGGGGAGCTGTTTTTT.

J is TRBJ1-1 and V is TRBV7-8; a possible D gene is TRBD1 (5 bases). From germline, CDR1 is SGHVS and CDR2 FQNEAQ. V lost 8 bases and J 2 bases, leaving 12 bases between the germline ends. This CDR3 spans 13 amino acids. The CDR3 here is CASGPRVNTEAFF. For the CDR3, the DNA is TGTGCCAGCGGACCCAGGGTTAACACTGAAGCTTTCTTT.

This chain connects TRBV5-1 to TRBJ2-5; possibly TRBD1 for D (5 bases). This CDR3 spans 11 amino acids. Trimming pared 1 base from V and 7 bases from J, leaving 5 bases between. Germline V lookup: CDR1 SGHRS, CDR2 YFSETQ. CDR3 bases: TGCGCCAGCAGCTTGCAGGGGACCCAGTACTTC. Translating it yields CASSLQGTQYF.

The chain uses TRBV7-8 and TRBJ1-2, with 8 bases identical to TRBD1. V dropped 5 bases and J dropped 6; count of bases not matched to a gene: 2. Per the germline V gene, CDR1 is SGHVS and CDR2 is FQNEAQ. The CDR3 has 12 amino acids. The CDR3 coding sequence is TGTGCCAGCAGCATGGACAGGGATGGCTACACCTTC. Translating gives CASSMDRDGYTF.